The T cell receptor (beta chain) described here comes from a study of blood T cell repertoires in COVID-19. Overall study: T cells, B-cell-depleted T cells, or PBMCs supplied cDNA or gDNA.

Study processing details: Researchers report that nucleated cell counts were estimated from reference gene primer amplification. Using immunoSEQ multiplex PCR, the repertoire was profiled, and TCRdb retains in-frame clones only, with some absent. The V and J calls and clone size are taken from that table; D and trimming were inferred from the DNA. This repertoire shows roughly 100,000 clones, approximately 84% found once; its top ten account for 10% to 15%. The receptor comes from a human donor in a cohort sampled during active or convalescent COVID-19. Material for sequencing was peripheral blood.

Here the CDR3 DNA reads TGTGCCAGCAGCACCCGGACTGACACCGGGGAGCTGTTTTTT. Protein: CASSTRTDTGELFF. V gene TRBV7-2 combines with J gene TRBJ2-2, with D tentatively TRBD2 (5 bases). Germline V lookup: CDR1 SGHTA, CDR2 FQGNSA. Trimming took off 5 bases at V and 3 bases at J, with 10 bases between the two ends. The CDR3 sequence is 14 residues long.